This T cell receptor beta chain emerged from a study of blood T cell repertoires in COVID-19. Study at large: Italy, Spain and the United States were the sources of the convalescent and acute COVID-19 samples. Sample material is recorded as cDNA or gDNA derived from T cells, B-cell-depleted T cells, or PBMCs.

This CDR3 contains 13 residues. The V end was cut by 5 bases, the J end by 2 bases, with 9 bases between. CDR1 is SGHNT, CDR2 YENEEA, per germline. In the authors' workflow: Quantification of nucleated cells was approximated via reference gene primer amplification. TCRdb keeps only in-frame clones here, not all; method: immunoSEQ multiplex PCR. V and J calls and clone size are copied from that table; D and trimming were computed from the DNA. The data contain 130,000 to 150,000 clones, approximately 91% of them singletons. V and J are TRBV11-3 and TRBJ1-1, with D unresolved. The TCR sequence derives from a man aged 50-60 years with active or convalescent COVID-19. Sequencing was done on a sample of peripheral blood. This CDR3 is CASSKKRNTEAFF. Written as DNA, the CDR3 is TGTGCCAGCAGCAAAAAGAGAAACACTGAAGCTTTCTTT.